These T cell receptor beta chains were read from a single sample in a study of T cells in Graves' hyperthyroidism and ophthalmopathy. TCRdb analysed the multiplex PCR reads with MiXCR anew, one entry per CDR3 protein. This table has fewer than 300,000 distinct CDR3 sequences, approximately 14% appearing once. Sequences were obtained from blood. These receptors were obtained from a woman in her forties or fifties with Graves' hyperthyroidism that later progressed to Graves' ophthalmopathy. Each CDR3 is given with its conserved first and last residue. The D gene is left open where the match is weak. Clone size is stated in some rows and not others, as once, few, many or a class when expanded.

j_gene: TRBJ2-7; d_gene: NA; v_gene: TRBV27; abundance: few; CDR3aa: CASSSQTLAYEQYF; CDR3nt: TGTGCCAGCAGTTCCCAGACACTTGCCTACGAGCAGTACTTC
j_gene: TRBJ2-2; d_gene: NA; v_gene: TRBV19; abundance: many; CDR3aa: CASSNRENLHLTGELFF; CDR3nt: TGTGCCAGTAGTAACCGGGAAAACCTACATCTCACCGGGGAGCTGTTTTTT
j_gene: TRBJ2-2; d_gene: TRBD1; v_gene: TRBV5-1; abundance: many; CDR3aa: CASSVRTGGYGELFF; CDR3nt: TGCGCCAGCAGCGTGAGGACAGGGGGCTACGGGGAGCTGTTTTTT
j_gene: TRBJ2-1; d_gene: NA; v_gene: TRBV28; abundance: many; CDR3aa: CASSLEGPPNEQFF; CDR3nt: TGTGCCAGCAGTTTGGAAGGGCCCCCTAATGAGCAGTTCTTC
j_gene: TRBJ2-3; d_gene: NA; v_gene: TRBV20-1; abundance: many; CDR3aa: CSASRAEGGDTQYF; CDR3nt: TGCAGTGCTAGTCGAGCGGAAGGGGGAGATACGCAGTATTTT
j_gene: TRBJ2-1; d_gene: TRBD2; v_gene: TRBV7-6; abundance: few; CDR3aa: CASSYSGTSGALF; CDR3nt: TGTGCCAGCAGCTATTCCGGGACTAGCGGGGCTCTCTTC
j_gene: TRBJ2-1; d_gene: NA; v_gene: TRBV11-2; abundance: many; CDR3aa: CASSLPPSEFF; CDR3nt: TGTGCCAGCAGCCTCCCACCCTCCGAGTTCTTC
j_gene: TRBJ1-1; d_gene: NA; v_gene: TRBV28; abundance: few; CDR3aa: CASSHAGTVTEAFF; CDR3nt: TGTGCCAGCAGTCATGCAGGGACGGTGACTGAAGCTTTCTTT
j_gene: TRBJ1-2; d_gene: NA; v_gene: TRBV10-3; abundance: NA; CDR3aa: CAISEDRDGYTF; CDR3nt: TGTGCCATCAGTGAGGATCGAGATGGCTACACCTTC
j_gene: TRBJ2-7; d_gene: NA; v_gene: TRBV18; abundance: many; CDR3aa: CASSPRAGDEQYF; CDR3nt: TGTGCCAGCTCACCGAGGGCAGGGGACGAGCAGTACTTC
j_gene: TRBJ1-1; d_gene: NA; v_gene: TRBV7-9; abundance: many; CDR3aa: CASSLAFGYNTEAFF; CDR3nt: TGTGCCAGCAGCTTAGCGTTCGGGTATAACACTGAAGCTTTCTTT
j_gene: TRBJ1-1; d_gene: NA; v_gene: TRBV18; abundance: many; CDR3aa: CASSPAGANTEAFF; CDR3nt: TGTGCCAGCTCACCTGCAGGGGCGAACACTGAAGCTTTCTTT
j_gene: TRBJ1-2; d_gene: TRBD1; v_gene: TRBV20-1; abundance: many; CDR3aa: CSATPRTGNYGYTF; CDR3nt: TGCAGTGCTACCCCCCGGACAGGGAACTATGGCTACACCTTC
j_gene: TRBJ1-1; d_gene: TRBD1; v_gene: TRBV6-1; abundance: once; CDR3aa: CASKFTGTGGTEAFF; CDR3nt: TGTGCCAGCAAATTCACCGGGACAGGGGGAACTGAAGCTTTCTTT
j_gene: TRBJ2-7; d_gene: TRBD1; v_gene: TRBV11-2; abundance: many; CDR3aa: CASSPSGDSTYEQYF; CDR3nt: TGTGCCAGCAGTCCGTCTGGGGACAGCACCTACGAGCAGTACTTC
j_gene: TRBJ1-1; d_gene: NA; v_gene: TRBV5-1; abundance: many; CDR3aa: CASSLTGNTEAFF; CDR3nt: TGTGCCAGCAGCTTGACAGGGAACACTGAAGCTTTCTTT
j_gene: TRBJ2-1; d_gene: NA; v_gene: TRBV15; abundance: many; CDR3aa: CATSRLDGYNEQFF; CDR3nt: TGTGCCACCAGCAGACTGGACGGGTACAATGAGCAGTTCTTC
j_gene: TRBJ1-5; d_gene: TRBD1; v_gene: TRBV4-2; abundance: NA; CDR3aa: CASSQGTGDSNQPQHF; CDR3nt: TGTGCCAGCAGCCAAGGGACAGGGGATAGCAATCAGCCCCAGCATTTT
j_gene: TRBJ1-4; d_gene: NA; v_gene: TRBV20-1; abundance: NA; CDR3aa: CSAREGTNEKLFF; CDR3nt: TGCAGTGCTAGAGAAGGGACTAATGAAAAACTGTTTTTT
j_gene: TRBJ1-4; d_gene: NA; v_gene: TRBV7-9; abundance: many; CDR3aa: CASSLAGVGEKLFF; CDR3nt: TGTGCCAGCAGCTTAGCGGGGGTCGGAGAAAAACTGTTTTTT
j_gene: TRBJ2-5; d_gene: NA; v_gene: TRBV20-1; abundance: many; CDR3aa: CSAGIWIQYF; CDR3nt: TGCAGTGCTGGAATATGGATCCAGTACTTC
j_gene: TRBJ2-2; d_gene: TRBD1; v_gene: TRBV20-1; abundance: many; CDR3aa: CSARAPRQGGDTGELFF; CDR3nt: TGCAGTGCTAGAGCCCCTAGACAGGGTGGGGACACCGGGGAGCTGTTTTTT
j_gene: TRBJ1-2; d_gene: NA; v_gene: TRBV20-1; abundance: many; CDR3aa: CSARDEARQAYGYTF; CDR3nt: TGCAGTGCTAGAGACGAGGCGCGGCAGGCCTATGGCTACACCTTC
j_gene: TRBJ2-3; d_gene: TRBD2; v_gene: TRBV6-2/TRBV6-3; abundance: many; CDR3aa: CASIDGLAGPTDTQYF; CDR3nt: TGTGCCAGCATTGACGGACTAGCGGGACCCACAGATACGCAGTATTTT
j_gene: TRBJ1-5; d_gene: TRBD1; v_gene: TRBV28; abundance: NA; CDR3aa: CASSSSAPDRGYNQPQHF; CDR3nt: TGTGCCAGCAGTTCAAGCGCTCCCGACAGGGGGTACAATCAGCCCCAGCATTTT
j_gene: TRBJ2-5; d_gene: TRBD2; v_gene: TRBV27; abundance: many; CDR3aa: CASSPYPVSGRARQETQYF; CDR3nt: TGTGCCAGCAGTCCCTACCCGGTTAGCGGGAGGGCCCGACAAGAGACCCAGTACTTC
j_gene: TRBJ2-3; d_gene: NA; v_gene: TRBV27; abundance: NA; CDR3aa: CASYRDLASDTQYF; CDR3nt: TGTGCCAGCTATAGGGACTTAGCTTCGGATACGCAGTATTTT
j_gene: TRBJ1-2; d_gene: TRBD1; v_gene: TRBV2; abundance: NA; CDR3aa: CASSEGRGYGYTF; CDR3nt: TGTGCCAGCAGTGAAGGCAGGGGGTACGGCTACACCTTC
j_gene: TRBJ1-1; d_gene: NA; v_gene: TRBV5-1; abundance: many; CDR3aa: CASSLVVGGLAEAFF; CDR3nt: TGCGCCAGCAGCTTGGTTGTCGGGGGATTGGCTGAAGCTTTCTTT
j_gene: TRBJ2-3; d_gene: NA; v_gene: TRBV5-6; abundance: few; CDR3aa: CASSLPRDSSTDTQYF; CDR3nt: TGTGCCAGCAGCTTGCCTCGGGACTCTAGCACAGATACGCAGTATTTT
j_gene: TRBJ2-2; d_gene: TRBD1; v_gene: TRBV20-1; abundance: NA; CDR3aa: CSGRQGRTGELFF; CDR3nt: TGCAGTGGCCGACAGGGGAGGACCGGGGAGCTGTTTTTT
j_gene: TRBJ2-3; d_gene: NA; v_gene: TRBV2; abundance: many; CDR3aa: CARVQGRSTDTQYF; CDR3nt: TGTGCCAGGGTACAGGGCCGCAGCACAGATACGCAGTATTTT
j_gene: TRBJ2-7; d_gene: TRBD2; v_gene: TRBV2; abundance: many; CDR3aa: CASVEVSLAAWGEYF; CDR3nt: TGTGCCAGCGTGGAAGTGAGCCTAGCGGCCTGGGGGGAGTACTTC
j_gene: TRBJ2-1; d_gene: NA; v_gene: TRBV19; abundance: many; CDR3aa: CASSNQGDEQFF; CDR3nt: TGTGCCAGTAGTAACCAGGGCGATGAGCAGTTCTTC
j_gene: TRBJ1-1; d_gene: NA; v_gene: TRBV2; abundance: many; CDR3aa: CASGEHPRNTEAFF; CDR3nt: TGTGCCAGCGGGGAACACCCACGGAACACTGAAGCTTTCTTT
j_gene: TRBJ1-1; d_gene: TRBD1; v_gene: TRBV5-1; abundance: many; CDR3aa: CASSRHLGQGEATEAFF; CDR3nt: TGCGCCAGCAGCCGCCACCTGGGACAGGGTGAGGCCACTGAAGCTTTCTTT
j_gene: TRBJ1-1; d_gene: NA; v_gene: TRBV28; abundance: many; CDR3aa: CASSGELNTEAFF; CDR3nt: TGTGCCAGCAGTGGGGAACTCAACACTGAAGCTTTCTTT
j_gene: TRBJ1-1; d_gene: NA; v_gene: TRBV5-1; abundance: many; CDR3aa: CASSFWTDTEAFF; CDR3nt: TGCGCCAGCAGCTTTTGGACAGACACTGAAGCTTTCTTT
j_gene: TRBJ2-3; d_gene: NA; v_gene: TRBV28; abundance: many; CDR3aa: CASSLTENTQYF; CDR3nt: TGTGCCAGCAGCTTAACCGAGAACACGCAGTATTTT
j_gene: TRBJ2-3; d_gene: NA; v_gene: TRBV4-2; abundance: many; CDR3aa: CASSQSVGGLSTDTQYF; CDR3nt: TGTGCCAGCAGCCAGTCTGTGGGGGGATTAAGCACAGATACGCAGTATTTT
j_gene: TRBJ2-7; d_gene: NA; v_gene: TRBV20-1; abundance: many; CDR3aa: CSARPFDYEQYF; CDR3nt: TGCAGTGCTAGACCGTTTGACTACGAGCAGTACTTC
j_gene: TRBJ1-1; d_gene: NA; v_gene: TRBV18; abundance: medium-sized; CDR3aa: CASSRESGNEAFF; CDR3nt: TGTGCCAGCTCACGCGAGTCAGGGAATGAAGCTTTCTTT
j_gene: TRBJ2-7; d_gene: NA; v_gene: TRBV5-6; abundance: NA; CDR3aa: CASSPGVDEQYF; CDR3nt: TGTGCCAGCAGTCCAGGGGTCGACGAGCAGTACTTC
j_gene: TRBJ2-2; d_gene: NA; v_gene: TRBV30; abundance: many; CDR3aa: CAWSELGGELFF; CDR3nt: TGTGCCTGGAGTGAATTAGGAGGGGAGCTGTTTTTT